The clone carrying this T cell receptor beta chain has only one observation. The repertoire was sequenced with immunoSEQ multiplex PCR; TCRdb's copy has only in-frame clones and lacks some. Counted here are approximately 94,000 clones, around 96% occurring once; the ten biggest clones make up around 0.4%. This sample was included in a study of technical replicates of blood from a few donors. Per the germline V gene, CDR1 is SGHNT and CDR2 is YYREEE (reference sequence). V lost 0 bases, J lost 0 bases, and 18 bases lay in between. The CDR3 is 18 residues long. The sequence was collected from a human donor in good health. V usage is TRBV5-4 and J usage is TRBJ1-2, with D tentatively TRBD1 (6 bases). Sequencing was performed on T cells isolated from PBMCs. This chain's CDR3 is CASSLAGAIRVANYGYTF. The CDR3 DNA follows: TGTGCCAGCAGCTTGGCAGGGGCTATTAGGGTGGCTAACTATGGCTACACCTTC.